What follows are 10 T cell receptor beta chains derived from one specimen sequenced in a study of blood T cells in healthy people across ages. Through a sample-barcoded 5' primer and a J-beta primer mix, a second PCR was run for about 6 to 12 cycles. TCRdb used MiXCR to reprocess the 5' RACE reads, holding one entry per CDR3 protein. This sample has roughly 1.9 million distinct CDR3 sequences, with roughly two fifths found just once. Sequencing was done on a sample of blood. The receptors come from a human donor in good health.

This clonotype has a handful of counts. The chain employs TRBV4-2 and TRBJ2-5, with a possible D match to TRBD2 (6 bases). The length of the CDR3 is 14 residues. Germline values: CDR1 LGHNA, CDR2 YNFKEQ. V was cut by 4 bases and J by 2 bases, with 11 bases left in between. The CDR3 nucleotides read TGTGCCAGCAGCCCCCGGGACTTACAAGAGACCCAGTACTTC. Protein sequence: CASSPRDLQETQYF.

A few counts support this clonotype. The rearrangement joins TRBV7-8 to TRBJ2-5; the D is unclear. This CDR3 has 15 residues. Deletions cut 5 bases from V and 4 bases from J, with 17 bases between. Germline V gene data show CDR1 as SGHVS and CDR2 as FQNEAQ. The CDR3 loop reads CASSPLVGVGETQYF. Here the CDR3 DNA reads TGTGCCAGCAGCCCTCTGGTTGGGGTTGGAGAGACCCAGTACTTC.

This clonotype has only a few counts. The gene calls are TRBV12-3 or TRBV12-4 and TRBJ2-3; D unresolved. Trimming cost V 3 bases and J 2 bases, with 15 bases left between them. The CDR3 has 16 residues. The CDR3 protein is CASSFIDPLFTDTQYF. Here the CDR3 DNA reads TGTGCCAGCAGTTTCATAGACCCGCTTTTCACAGATACGCAGTATTTT.

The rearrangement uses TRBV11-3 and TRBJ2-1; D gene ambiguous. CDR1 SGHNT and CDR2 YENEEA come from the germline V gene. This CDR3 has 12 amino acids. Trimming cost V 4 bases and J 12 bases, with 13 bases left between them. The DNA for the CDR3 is TGTGCCAGCAGCTCCCTAGACCAATTGCAGTTCTTC. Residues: CASSSLDQLQFF.

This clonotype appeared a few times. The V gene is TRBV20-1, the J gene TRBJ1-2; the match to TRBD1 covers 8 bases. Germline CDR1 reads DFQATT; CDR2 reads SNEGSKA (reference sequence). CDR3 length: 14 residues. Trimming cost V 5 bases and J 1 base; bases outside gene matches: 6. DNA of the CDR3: TGCAGTGCTCTGACAGGGGACTTTAACTATGGCTACACCTTC. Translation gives CSALTGDFNYGYTF.

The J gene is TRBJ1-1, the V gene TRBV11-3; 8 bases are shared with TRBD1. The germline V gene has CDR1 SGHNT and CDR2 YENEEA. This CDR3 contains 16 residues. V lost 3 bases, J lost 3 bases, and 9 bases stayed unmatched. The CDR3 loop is CASSFGTGLGDTEAFF. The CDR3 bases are TGTGCCAGCAGCTTTGGGACAGGCCTTGGGGACACTGAAGCTTTCTTT.

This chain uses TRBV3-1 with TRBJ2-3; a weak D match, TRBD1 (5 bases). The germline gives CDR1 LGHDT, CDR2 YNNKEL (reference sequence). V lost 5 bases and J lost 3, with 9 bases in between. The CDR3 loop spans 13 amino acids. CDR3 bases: TGTGCCAGCAGCTCGGACAATACAGATACGCAGTATTTT. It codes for CASSSDNTDTQYF.

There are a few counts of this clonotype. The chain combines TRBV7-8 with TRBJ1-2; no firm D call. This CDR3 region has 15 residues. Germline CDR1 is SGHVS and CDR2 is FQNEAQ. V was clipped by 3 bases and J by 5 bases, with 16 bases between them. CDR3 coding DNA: TGTGCCAGCAGCTTGCAGGTCCGCCCTGGGTATGGCTACACCTTC. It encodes CASSLQVRPGYGYTF.

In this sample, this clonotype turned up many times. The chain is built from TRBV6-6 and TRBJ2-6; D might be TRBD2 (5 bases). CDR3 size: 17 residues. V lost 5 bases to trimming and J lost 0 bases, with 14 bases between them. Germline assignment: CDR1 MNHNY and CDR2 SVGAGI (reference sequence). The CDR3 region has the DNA TGTGCCAGCAGTCCGCGGGTCTCCTCCTCTGGGGCCAACGTCCTGACTTTC. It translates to CASSPRVSSSGANVLTF.

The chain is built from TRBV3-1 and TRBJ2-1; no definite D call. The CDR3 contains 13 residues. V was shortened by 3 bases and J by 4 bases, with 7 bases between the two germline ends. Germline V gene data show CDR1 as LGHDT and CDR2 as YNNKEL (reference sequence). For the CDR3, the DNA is TGTGCCAGCAGCCATTACGGATACAATGAGCAGTTCTTC. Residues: CASSHYGYNEQFF.